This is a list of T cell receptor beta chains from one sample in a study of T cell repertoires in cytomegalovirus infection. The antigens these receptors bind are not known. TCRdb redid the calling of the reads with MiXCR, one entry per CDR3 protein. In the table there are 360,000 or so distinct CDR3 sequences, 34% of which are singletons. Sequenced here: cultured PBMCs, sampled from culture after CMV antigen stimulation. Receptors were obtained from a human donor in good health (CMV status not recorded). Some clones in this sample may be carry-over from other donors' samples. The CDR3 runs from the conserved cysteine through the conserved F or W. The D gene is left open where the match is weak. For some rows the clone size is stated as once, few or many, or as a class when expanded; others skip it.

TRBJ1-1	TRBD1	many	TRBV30	CALRSRDRVNTEAFF	TGTGCCCTCAGGAGCCGGGACAGAGTGAACACTGAAGCTTTCTTT
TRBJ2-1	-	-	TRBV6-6	CASTTAGPYNEQFF	TGTGCCAGCACCACTGCTGGTCCCTACAATGAGCAGTTCTTC
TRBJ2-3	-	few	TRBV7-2	CASSFGPTDTQYF	TGTGCCAGCAGCTTCGGCCCAACGGATACGCAGTATTTT
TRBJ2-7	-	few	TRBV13	CASSSTYGGEQYF	TGTGCCAGCAGCTCGACGTATGGGGGAGAGCAGTACTTC
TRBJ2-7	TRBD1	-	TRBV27	CASSQRQGREQYF	TGTGCCAGCAGTCAACGACAGGGGCGCGAGCAGTACTTC
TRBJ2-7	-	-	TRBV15	CATSREAQSYEQYF	TGTGCCACCAGCAGAGAGGCGCAGTCATACGAGCAGTACTTC
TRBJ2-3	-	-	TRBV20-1	CSARDQRTSTDTQYF	TGCAGTGCTAGAGATCAACGAACTAGCACAGATACGCAGTATTTT
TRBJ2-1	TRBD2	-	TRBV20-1	CSVGGSVAYNEQFF	TGCAGTGTTGGCGGGAGCGTCGCCTACAATGAGCAGTTCTTC
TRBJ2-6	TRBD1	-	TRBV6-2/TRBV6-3	CASSARYPGQGVSGANVLTF	TGTGCCAGCAGTGCGCGGTACCCGGGACAGGGCGTGTCTGGGGCCAACGTCCTGACTTTC
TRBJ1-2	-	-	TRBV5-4	CASSFRTYNYGYTF	TGTGCCAGCAGCTTCCGGACGTACAACTATGGCTACACCTTC
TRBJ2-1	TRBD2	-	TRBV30	CASNHMAGRADNEQFF	TGTGCCTCGAACCACATGGCGGGGAGGGCCGACAATGAGCAGTTCTTC
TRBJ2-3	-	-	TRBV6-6	CASSYSQPGGDTQYF	TGTGCCAGCAGTTACTCCCAACCCGGCGGAGATACGCAGTATTTT
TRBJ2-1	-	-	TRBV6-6	CASSKVDNEQFF	TGTGCCAGCAGTAAAGTGGACAATGAGCAGTTCTTC
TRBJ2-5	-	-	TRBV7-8	CASSLSPVVQETQYF	TGTGCCAGCAGCTTAAGTCCAGTAGTCCAAGAGACCCAGTACTTC
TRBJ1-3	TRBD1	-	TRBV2	CASRTGSGNTIYF	TGTGCCAGCCGGACAGGGTCGGGAAACACCATATATTTT
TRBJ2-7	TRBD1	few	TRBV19	CATRQGTSSYEQYF	TGTGCCACAAGACAGGGTACCAGCTCCTACGAGCAGTACTTC
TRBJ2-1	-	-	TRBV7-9	CASSQPPGTTYNEQFF	TGTGCCAGCAGCCAACCTCCCGGGACCACCTACAATGAGCAGTTCTTC
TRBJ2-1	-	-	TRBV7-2	CASSVRGGEQFF	TGTGCCAGCAGCGTAAGAGGTGGTGAGCAGTTCTTC
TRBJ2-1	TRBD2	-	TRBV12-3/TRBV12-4	CASSLREVYNEQFF	TGTGCCAGCAGTTTACGGGAGGTCTACAATGAGCAGTTCTTC
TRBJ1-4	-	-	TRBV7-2	CASSHRISNEKLFF	TGTGCCAGCAGCCACAGAATTAGTAATGAAAAACTGTTTTTT
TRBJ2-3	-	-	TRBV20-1	CSAPRGGLYTDTQYF	TGCAGTGCTCCCCGAGGTGGACTCTACACAGATACGCAGTATTTT
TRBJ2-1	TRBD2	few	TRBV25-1	CASRRTSGNSYNEQFF	TGTGCCAGCAGACGGACTAGCGGGAACTCCTACAATGAGCAGTTCTTC
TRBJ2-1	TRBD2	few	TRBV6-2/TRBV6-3	CASSLRTSGSFYEQFF	TGTGCCAGCAGTCTCAGGACTAGCGGGAGTTTCTATGAGCAGTTCTTC